This is a list of T cell receptor beta chains from one sample in a study of shared clonotypes between healthy human individuals. Profiling relied on immunoSEQ multiplex PCR, and the TCRdb table lists in-frame clones only, not all of them. The table includes about 2.3 million clones, 93% detected once. Sequencing was done on a sample of naive CD4+ T cells from PBMCs. All receptors come from a man younger than 35 in good health. Some clones in this sample may be carry-over from other donors' samples. CDR3s include the opening cysteine and the closing phenylalanine or tryptophan. D genes are given only for firm matches. Size is omitted from some rows. Given values are once, few, many or a class for expanded clones.

D: -
J: TRBJ1-3
size: -
V: TRBV12-5
DNA: TGTGCTAGTGGAATTCCAAACCCAGACTCTGGAAACACCATATATTTT
CDR3: CASGIPNPDSGNTIYF

D: -
J: TRBJ2-1
size: -
V: TRBV9
DNA: TGTGCCAGCAGCTTACGGGCGGTTCCGTCGGGGAATGAGCAGTTCTTC
CDR3: CASSLRAVPSGNEQFF

D: -
J: TRBJ2-1
size: few
V: TRBV7-2
DNA: TGTGCCAGCAGCCCAGGGTACAATGAGCAGTTCTTC
CDR3: CASSPGYNEQFF

D: -
J: TRBJ1-1
size: -
V: TRBV29-1
DNA: TGCAGCGCAGGACAGTTAAACACTGAAGCTTTCTTT
CDR3: CSAGQLNTEAFF

D: TRBD2
J: TRBJ2-7
size: -
V: TRBV11-2
DNA: TGTGCCAGCAGCTTACGAAGCGGGAGCTCCTACGAGCAGTACTTC
CDR3: CASSLRSGSSYEQYF

D: -
J: TRBJ2-1
size: -
V: TRBV7-2
DNA: TGTGCCAGCAGCTTAGGTGCCTCAAGCTCCTACAATGAGCAGTTCTTC
CDR3: CASSLGASSSYNEQFF

D: -
J: TRBJ2-5
size: -
V: TRBV14
DNA: TGTGCCAGCAGCCAGATAGCTAGATCGCAAGAGACCCAGTACTTC
CDR3: CASSQIARSQETQYF

D: -
J: TRBJ2-1
size: -
V: TRBV9
DNA: TGTGCCAGCAGCGTAAGGGCCTACAATGAGCAGTTCTTC
CDR3: CASSVRAYNEQFF

D: -
J: TRBJ2-1
size: once
V: TRBV20-1
DNA: TGCAGTGCTAGCTGGCAGGGTGAGCAGTTCTTC
CDR3: CSASWQGEQFF

D: -
J: TRBJ2-2
size: -
V: TRBV5-1
DNA: TGCGCCAGCAGTTATGGACAGCCAGACGCCGGGGAGCTGTTTTTT
CDR3: CASSYGQPDAGELFF

D: -
J: TRBJ2-1
size: -
V: TRBV7-9
DNA: TGTGCCAGCAGCTTTGTGGGCGAGCAGTTCTTC
CDR3: CASSFVGEQFF

D: -
J: TRBJ1-3
size: -
V: TRBV6-5
DNA: TGTGCCAGCGGGCAGGGGATTCCTGGAAACACCATATATTTT
CDR3: CASGQGIPGNTIYF

D: -
J: TRBJ2-3
size: -
V: TRBV6-6
DNA: TGTGCCAGCAGCCATCTCTATACGCAGTATTTT
CDR3: CASSHLYTQYF

D: TRBD1
J: TRBJ1-1
size: -
V: TRBV7-3
DNA: TGTGCCAGCAGCCCGGGACAGGGGAGGACTGAAGCTTTCTTT
CDR3: CASSPGQGRTEAFF

D: -
J: TRBJ2-7
size: once
V: TRBV7-9
DNA: TGTGCCAGCAGCTTCGAGACTACATACGAGCAGTACTTC
CDR3: CASSFETTYEQYF

D: TRBD2
J: TRBJ2-1
size: -
V: TRBV18
DNA: TGTGCCAGCTCACCCTCAAAAGGGCTAGCGGGATACAATGAGCAGTTCTTC
CDR3: CASSPSKGLAGYNEQFF

D: -
J: TRBJ2-1
size: -
V: TRBV18
DNA: TGTGCCAGCTCACTTTTTCTAGCGCAAATCCCGGACGATGAGCAGTTCTTC
CDR3: CASSLFLAQIPDDEQFF

D: TRBD1
J: TRBJ2-7
size: -
V: TRBV27
DNA: TGTGCCAGCACCCCCCCGGGACAGACCTACGAGCAGTACTTC
CDR3: CASTPPGQTYEQYF

D: -
J: TRBJ1-4
size: -
V: TRBV5-4
DNA: TGTGCCAGCAGCTTTAATGAAAAACTGTTTTTT
CDR3: CASSFNEKLFF

D: -
J: TRBJ1-5
size: -
V: TRBV6-5
DNA: TGTGCCAGCAGTTTTGAGGAGACGGGCAATCAGCCCCAGCATTTT
CDR3: CASSFEETGNQPQHF

D: -
J: TRBJ2-2
size: -
V: TRBV7-8
DNA: TGTGCCAGCAGCTTAGTCTTGGACACCGGGGAGCTGTTTTTT
CDR3: CASSLVLDTGELFF

D: -
J: TRBJ1-1
size: many
V: TRBV5-1
DNA: TGCGCCAGCAGCTTCTCGGTCCAGATGAACACTGAAGCTTTCTTT
CDR3: CASSFSVQMNTEAFF

D: -
J: TRBJ2-1
size: -
V: TRBV5-1
DNA: TGCGCCAGCAGCTTGATTGTCGCGAATGAGCAGTTCTTC
CDR3: CASSLIVANEQFF

D: -
J: TRBJ2-5
size: -
V: TRBV4-2
DNA: TGTGCCAGCAGCCAAGATTTCCAAGAGACCCAGTACTTC
CDR3: CASSQDFQETQYF

D: TRBD2
J: TRBJ2-7
size: -
V: TRBV7-9
DNA: TGTGCCAGCAGCTTAGTCGGGGGGGACGAGCAGTACTTC
CDR3: CASSLVGGDEQYF

D: TRBD2
J: TRBJ2-1
size: -
V: TRBV7-2
DNA: TGTGCCAGCAGCTCGCCTAGCGGGAGGTATGCGGAGCAGTTCTTC
CDR3: CASSSPSGRYAEQFF

D: -
J: TRBJ2-2
size: -
V: TRBV6-4
DNA: TGTGCCAGCAGTGAGAACGGCCACCGGGAGCTGTTTTTT
CDR3: CASSENGHRELFF

D: -
J: TRBJ1-6
size: -
V: TRBV4-3
DNA: TGCGCCAGCAGCCAAGCTCCCACGGGACATGCTATCCGTTCACCCCTCCACTTT
CDR3: CASSQAPTGHAIRSPLHF

D: -
J: TRBJ2-7
size: once
V: TRBV5-1
DNA: TGCGCCAGCAGTGCCGCGGGGGAGCAGTACTTC
CDR3: CASSAAGEQYF

D: -
J: TRBJ1-2
size: -
V: TRBV28
DNA: TGTGCCAGCAGTTTACTTGGGGGCTCTTATGGCTACACCTTC
CDR3: CASSLLGGSYGYTF

D: -
J: TRBJ2-7
size: -
V: TRBV5-6
DNA: TGTGCCAGCAGCTTGCGAACTCCTGCGTCTAAGCAGTACTTC
CDR3: CASSLRTPASKQYF

D: TRBD1
J: TRBJ2-7
size: -
V: TRBV28
DNA: TGTGCCAGCAGTTCTCCCGGACAGGGTACCTACGAGCAGTACTTC
CDR3: CASSSPGQGTYEQYF

D: TRBD1
J: TRBJ1-2
size: -
V: TRBV5-1
DNA: TGCGCCAGCAGTTCTGACAGGGAGTACCAGTATGGCTACACCTTC
CDR3: CASSSDREYQYGYTF

D: -
J: TRBJ2-4
size: few
V: TRBV5-1
DNA: TGCGCCAGCAGCCCAGTTGGTCCCAAAAACATTCAGTACTTC
CDR3: CASSPVGPKNIQYF

D: TRBD1
J: TRBJ1-2
size: -
V: TRBV5-4
DNA: TGTGCCAGCAGCTTCCAGGGACAGGGAACCTATGGCTACACCTTC
CDR3: CASSFQGQGTYGYTF

D: -
J: TRBJ2-5
size: -
V: TRBV6-1
DNA: TGTGCCAGCAGTGAAGCTGGAAATACTCTGTACTTC
CDR3: CASSEAGNTLYF

D: TRBD2
J: TRBJ2-7
size: few
V: TRBV6-1
DNA: TGTGCCAGCAGTGAGGGGCTAGCGGACATTTACGAGCAGTACTTC
CDR3: CASSEGLADIYEQYF

D: TRBD2
J: TRBJ2-5
size: once
V: TRBV2
DNA: TGTGCCAGCAGTGAAGCGGGGACTAGTTTTGAGACCCAGTACTTC
CDR3: CASSEAGTSFETQYF

D: TRBD1
J: TRBJ1-5
size: once
V: TRBV13
DNA: TGTGCCAGCAGCTCGACCAGACAGGGTTTAGGCCAGCCCCAGCATTTT
CDR3: CASSSTRQGLGQPQHF

D: TRBD2
J: TRBJ2-7
size: -
V: TRBV15
DNA: TGTGCCACCCCGACCGAGGACTTAGCGGGAGGGTACCACGAGCAGTACTTC
CDR3: CATPTEDLAGGYHEQYF

D: -
J: TRBJ2-1
size: -
V: TRBV19
DNA: TGTGCCAGTAGTTCTGGGGGGCTCGGCAATGAGCAGTTCTTC
CDR3: CASSSGGLGNEQFF

D: -
J: TRBJ1-2
size: -
V: TRBV28
DNA: TGTGCCAGCAGTTTAGTAGGGTATGGCTATGGCTACACCTTC
CDR3: CASSLVGYGYGYTF

D: -
J: TRBJ1-5
size: -
V: TRBV7-2
DNA: TGTGCCAGCAGTCCTACAGGGAAGCAGCCCCAGCATTTT
CDR3: CASSPTGKQPQHF

D: TRBD2
J: TRBJ2-3
size: once
V: TRBV11-1
DNA: TGTGCCAGCAGCCGACTAGCGGGAGCCACCCCAGATACGCAGTATTTT
CDR3: CASSRLAGATPDTQYF

D: -
J: TRBJ1-5
size: -
V: TRBV10-1
DNA: TGCGCCAGCAGTGAGTCAGGGCGGGATCAGCCCCAGCATTTT
CDR3: CASSESGRDQPQHF

D: -
J: TRBJ2-7
size: -
V: TRBV30
DNA: TGTGCCTGGAGTCCCCTGTTTGGGGAGCAGTACTTC
CDR3: CAWSPLFGEQYF

D: TRBD2
J: TRBJ2-2
size: -
V: TRBV5-4
DNA: TGTGCCAGCAGCTTGGGCGGGAGCAGGTCCGGGGAGCTGTTTTTT
CDR3: CASSLGGSRSGELFF

D: -
J: TRBJ2-5
size: -
V: TRBV7-3
DNA: TGTGCCAGCAGCCCCGGACGGGGACACCAAGAGACCCAGTACTTC
CDR3: CASSPGRGHQETQYF

D: -
J: TRBJ2-5
size: -
V: TRBV19
DNA: TGTGCCAGTAGTATAGCGGGAGTGTTTGTTGAAGAGACCCAGTACTTC
CDR3: CASSIAGVFVEETQYF

D: TRBD2
J: TRBJ2-1
size: -
V: TRBV6-5
DNA: TGTGCCAGCAGTTACCAGCGGGAGGGCCCTTATGAGCAGTTCTTC
CDR3: CASSYQREGPYEQFF

D: -
J: TRBJ2-3
size: -
V: TRBV4-1
DNA: TGCGCCAGCAGCCAAGCGTTCTTCCCTGGAAACACAGATACGCAGTATTTT
CDR3: CASSQAFFPGNTDTQYF

D: -
J: TRBJ2-5
size: once
V: TRBV29-1
DNA: TGCAGCGTTGACAGGCGGGGATCAGAGACCCAGTACTTC
CDR3: CSVDRRGSETQYF

D: TRBD2
J: TRBJ2-7
size: -
V: TRBV28
DNA: TGTGCCAGCAGTCATCGGCTAGCGGGAATAATTTACGAGCAGTACTTC
CDR3: CASSHRLAGIIYEQYF

D: -
J: TRBJ2-2
size: -
V: TRBV7-9
DNA: TGTGCCAGCAGTCGCCTCCGGGACATCAACACCGGGGAGCTGTTTTTT
CDR3: CASSRLRDINTGELFF

D: TRBD1
J: TRBJ1-2
size: once
V: TRBV29-1
DNA: TGCAGCGTTGAGAAGAGGGGGCCAGCAGTGGGCTATGGCTACACCTTC
CDR3: CSVEKRGPAVGYGYTF

D: -
J: TRBJ2-3
size: -
V: TRBV5-1
DNA: TGCGCCAGCAGCTTTGGGACAATGATCGATACGCAGTATTTT
CDR3: CASSFGTMIDTQYF

D: -
J: TRBJ2-4
size: -
V: TRBV5-1
DNA: TGCGCCAGCAGCTTGTCAGGGGACGGCAATCTAGCCAAAAACATTCAGTACTTC
CDR3: CASSLSGDGNLAKNIQYF

D: -
J: TRBJ2-1
size: -
V: TRBV11-3
DNA: TGTGCCAGCAGCCCCGAGGGGGGGAACTACAATGAGCAGTTCTTC
CDR3: CASSPEGGNYNEQFF

D: TRBD1
J: TRBJ1-5
size: -
V: TRBV9
DNA: TGTGCCAGCACCCGGCGGGACAGCGATCAGCCCCAGCATTTT
CDR3: CASTRRDSDQPQHF

D: TRBD2
J: TRBJ2-1
size: once
V: TRBV6-5
DNA: TGTGCCAGCAGCTTGACTAGCGGGACCTACAATGAGCAGTTCTTC
CDR3: CASSLTSGTYNEQFF